Sequencing of this T cell receptor beta chain was carried out in a study of blood T cell repertoires in COVID-19. Study as a whole: Both acute and convalescent COVID-19 samples were obtained from the United States, Italy and Spain. PBMCs, B-cell-depleted T cells, or T cells were the source of the cDNA or gDNA that made up the material.

The authors' processing: Counts of nucleated cells, estimated from reference gene primer amplification, were obtained. Clones were read by immunoSEQ multiplex PCR, and TCRdb kept only the in-frame ones, dropping some. Clonal size and the V and J genes are those of that table, whereas D and trimming came from the DNA. In the table there are around 120,000 clones, approximately 68% of which are singletons. This CDR3 has 15 amino acids. Trimming cost V 7 bases and J 7 bases; bases outside gene matches: 12. Germline V gene data show CDR1 as SGHRS and CDR2 as YFSETQ. The material sequenced was peripheral blood. The J gene is TRBJ2-1, the V gene TRBV5-1; 9 positions agree with TRBD1. The receptor was isolated from a woman in her seventies with acute or convalescent COVID-19. The DNA of the CDR3 is TGCGCCAGCGGGGTCCCGGGACAGGGTCGGAATGAGCAGTTCTTC. It encodes CASGVPGQGRNEQFF.